These 4 T cell receptor beta chains came from one sample sequenced in a study of siplizumab effects on memory and regulatory T cells. Clones were sequenced by immunoSEQ multiplex PCR, and TCRdb holds only the in-frame ones, with some missing. The sample gives some 100,000 clones, approximately 92% of which show up once; roughly 0.16% is in the top ten. Sequencing input: CD4+ T cells sorted from blood. The receptor set was obtained from a human donor in good health.

The gene calls are TRBV4-1 and TRBJ2-5, with D perhaps matching TRBD1 (5 bases). The better agreement between TRBJ2-7 and the DNA end casts doubt on the J call. This CDR3 region has 16 residues. Germline loops: CDR1 MGHRA, CDR2 YSYEKL. The CDR3 sequence is CASSQASAGNSYEQYF. Written as DNA, the CDR3 is TGCGCCAGCAGCCAAGCGTCGGCAGGGAATTCCTACGAGCAGTACTTC.

The chain joins TRBV7-9 to TRBJ1-1, with 7 bases identical to TRBD1. The germline CDR1 and CDR2 sequences are SEHNR and FQNEAQ (reference sequence). V shed 0 bases, J shed 5 bases, and the junction held 9 bases outside the gene matches. The CDR3 sequence is 16 residues long. The CDR3 sequence is CASSLAIGQGGTEAFF. The CDR3 DNA is TGTGCCAGCAGCTTAGCGATAGGGCAGGGGGGAACTGAAGCTTTCTTT. Full variable domain (missing parts from reference TRBV7-9 and TRBJ1-1): DTGVSQNPRHKITKRGQNVTFRCDPISEHNRLYWYRQTLGQGPEFLTYFQNEAQLEKSRLLSDRFSAERPKGSFSTLEIQRTEQGDSAMYLCASSLAIGQGGTEAFFGQGTRLTVV.

The chain employs TRBV6-5 and TRBJ2-3, with no clear D. This CDR3 region has 15 residues. The germline V gene has CDR1 MNHEY and CDR2 SVGAGI. The germline V and J ends were trimmed by 10 bases and 0 bases, with 17 bases remaining between them. As DNA, the CDR3 is TGTGCCACTCAAAAGTGGGTTATTAGCACAGATACGCAGTATTTT. The encoded protein is CATQKWVISTDTQYF.

This clone is a singleton in its sample. The chain recombines TRBV7-3 with TRBJ2-3; D not certain. Germline CDR1 and CDR2: SGHTA and FQGTGA. The V and J ends lost 2 bases and 6 bases respectively, with 12 bases between them. The CDR3 spans 14 residues. The CDR3 DNA reads TGTGCCAGCAGCTTACTTCCGGGTCCGGATACGCAGTATTTT. This codes for CASSLLPGPDTQYF.